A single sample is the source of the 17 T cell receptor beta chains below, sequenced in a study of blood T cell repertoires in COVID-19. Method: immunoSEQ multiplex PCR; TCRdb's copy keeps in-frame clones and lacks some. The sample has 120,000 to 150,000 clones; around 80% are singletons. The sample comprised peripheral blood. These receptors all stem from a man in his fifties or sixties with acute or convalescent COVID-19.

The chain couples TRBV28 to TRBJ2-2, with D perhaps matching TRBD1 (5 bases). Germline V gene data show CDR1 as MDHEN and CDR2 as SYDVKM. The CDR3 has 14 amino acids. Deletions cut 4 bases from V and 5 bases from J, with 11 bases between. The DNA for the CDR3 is TGTGCCAGCAGTTGGGGCCGAAATACCGGGGAGCTGTTTTTT. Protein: CASSWGRNTGELFF.

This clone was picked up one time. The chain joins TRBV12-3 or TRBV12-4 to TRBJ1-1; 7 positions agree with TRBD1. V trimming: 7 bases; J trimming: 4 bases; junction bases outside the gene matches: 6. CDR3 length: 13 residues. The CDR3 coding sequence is TGTGCCAGCACCGTCACAGGGGCCACTGAAGCTTTCTTT. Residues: CASTVTGATEAFF.

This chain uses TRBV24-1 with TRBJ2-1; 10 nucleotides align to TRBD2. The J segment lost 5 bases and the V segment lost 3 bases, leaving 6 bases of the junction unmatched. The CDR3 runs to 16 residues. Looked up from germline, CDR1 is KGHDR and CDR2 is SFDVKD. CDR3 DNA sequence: TGTGCCACCAGTGATCCTGGACTAGCGGAAAACAATGAGCAGTTCTTC. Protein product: CATSDPGLAENNEQFF.

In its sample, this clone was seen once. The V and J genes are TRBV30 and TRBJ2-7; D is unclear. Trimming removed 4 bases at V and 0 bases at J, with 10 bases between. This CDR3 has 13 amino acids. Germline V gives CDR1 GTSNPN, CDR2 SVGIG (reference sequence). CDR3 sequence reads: CAWTSVSSYEQYF. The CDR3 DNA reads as TGTGCCTGGACATCGGTTAGCTCCTACGAGCAGTACTTC.

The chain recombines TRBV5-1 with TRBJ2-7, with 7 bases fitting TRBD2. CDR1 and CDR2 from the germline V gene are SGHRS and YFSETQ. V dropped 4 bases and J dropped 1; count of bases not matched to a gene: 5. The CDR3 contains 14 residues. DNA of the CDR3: TGCGCCAGCAGCCCCTCCGGGGGGTCCTACGAGCAGTACTTC. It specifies CASSPSGGSYEQYF.

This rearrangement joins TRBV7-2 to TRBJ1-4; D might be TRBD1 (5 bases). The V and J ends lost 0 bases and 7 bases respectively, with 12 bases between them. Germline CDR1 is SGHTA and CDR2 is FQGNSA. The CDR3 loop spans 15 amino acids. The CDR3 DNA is TGTGCCAGCAGCTTAGCGGGCCAGGGAACTGAAAAACTGTTTTTT. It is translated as CASSLAGQGTEKLFF.

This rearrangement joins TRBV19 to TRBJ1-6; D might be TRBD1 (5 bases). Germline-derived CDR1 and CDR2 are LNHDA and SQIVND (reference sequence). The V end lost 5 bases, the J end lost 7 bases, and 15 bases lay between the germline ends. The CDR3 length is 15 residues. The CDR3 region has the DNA TGTGCCAGTAGTGCAGGGCAGTCGGACAATTCACCCCTCCACTTT. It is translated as CASSAGQSDNSPLHF.

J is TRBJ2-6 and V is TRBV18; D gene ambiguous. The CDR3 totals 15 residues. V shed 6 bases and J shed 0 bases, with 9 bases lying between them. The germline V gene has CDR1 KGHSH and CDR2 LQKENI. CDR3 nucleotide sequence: TGTGCCAGCTCCCCCCCGTCCTCTGGGGCCAACGTCCTGACTTTC. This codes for CASSPPSSGANVLTF.

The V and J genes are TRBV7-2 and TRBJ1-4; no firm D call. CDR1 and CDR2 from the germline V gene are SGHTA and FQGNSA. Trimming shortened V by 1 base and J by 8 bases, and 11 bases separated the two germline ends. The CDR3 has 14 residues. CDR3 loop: CASSLERGGEKLFF. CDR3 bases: TGTGCCAGCAGCTTAGAGCGGGGTGGCGAAAAACTGTTTTTT.

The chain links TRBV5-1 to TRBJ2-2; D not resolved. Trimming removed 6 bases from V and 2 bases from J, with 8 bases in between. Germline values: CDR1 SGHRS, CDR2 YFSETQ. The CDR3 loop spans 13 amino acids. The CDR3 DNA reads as TGCGCCAGCATTAGCCGTAACACCGGGGAGCTGTTTTTT. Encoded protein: CASISRNTGELFF.

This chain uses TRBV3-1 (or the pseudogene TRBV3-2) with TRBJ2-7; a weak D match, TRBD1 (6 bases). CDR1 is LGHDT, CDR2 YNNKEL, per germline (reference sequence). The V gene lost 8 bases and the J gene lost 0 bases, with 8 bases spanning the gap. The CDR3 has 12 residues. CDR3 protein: CASEGGSYEQYF. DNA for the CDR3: TGTGCCAGCGAAGGGGGCTCCTACGAGCAGTACTTC.

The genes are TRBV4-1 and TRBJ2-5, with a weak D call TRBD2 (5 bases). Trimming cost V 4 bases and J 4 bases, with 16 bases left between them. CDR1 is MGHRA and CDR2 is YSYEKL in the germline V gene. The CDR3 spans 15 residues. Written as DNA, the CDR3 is TGCGCCAGCAGCCTTGGAGGATTACAAGTAGAGACCCAGTACTTC. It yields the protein CASSLGGLQVETQYF.

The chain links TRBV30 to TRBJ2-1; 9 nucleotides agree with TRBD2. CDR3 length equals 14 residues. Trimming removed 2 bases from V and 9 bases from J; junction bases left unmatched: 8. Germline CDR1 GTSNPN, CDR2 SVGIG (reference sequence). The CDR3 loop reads CAWSKIAGEGEQFF. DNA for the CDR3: TGTGCCTGGAGTAAGATAGCGGGAGAGGGTGAGCAGTTCTTC.

The CDR3 region is CASSIGGSAYNEQFF. The CDR3 DNA is TGTGCCAGTAGTATTGGGGGGTCGGCTTACAATGAGCAGTTCTTC. V gene TRBV19 combines with J gene TRBJ2-1; tentatively, D is TRBD2 (6 bases). Germline values: CDR1 LNHDA, CDR2 SQIVND (reference sequence). The CDR3 loop spans 15 amino acids. Between the trimmed V and J ends, which lost 3 bases and 4 bases, there was a span of 13 bases. Drawing the rest from reference TRBV19 and TRBJ2-1, the complete variable domain is DGGITQSPKYLFRKEGQNVTLSCEQNLNHDAMYWYRQDPGQGLRLIYYSQIVNDFQKGDIAEGYSVSREKKESFPLTVTSAQKNPTAFYLCASSIGGSAYNEQFFGPGTRLTVL.

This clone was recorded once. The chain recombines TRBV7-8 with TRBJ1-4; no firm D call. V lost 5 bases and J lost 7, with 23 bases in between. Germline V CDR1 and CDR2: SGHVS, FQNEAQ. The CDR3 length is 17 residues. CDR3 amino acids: CASSEPPGKPQGEKLFF. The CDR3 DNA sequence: TGTGCCAGCAGCGAACCACCGGGAAAGCCTCAAGGTGAAAAACTGTTTTTT.

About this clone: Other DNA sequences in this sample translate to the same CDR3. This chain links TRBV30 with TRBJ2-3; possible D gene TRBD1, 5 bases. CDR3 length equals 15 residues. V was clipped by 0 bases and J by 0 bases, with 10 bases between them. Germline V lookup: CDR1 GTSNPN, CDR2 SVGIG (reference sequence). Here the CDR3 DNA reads TGTGCCTGGAGTGTAGACAGCTTTAGCACAGATACGCAGTATTTT. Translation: CAWSVDSFSTDTQYF.

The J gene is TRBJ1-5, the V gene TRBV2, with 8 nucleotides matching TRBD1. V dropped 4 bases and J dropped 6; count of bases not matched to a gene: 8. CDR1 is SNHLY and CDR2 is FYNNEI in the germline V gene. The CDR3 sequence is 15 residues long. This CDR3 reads CASSVGRGLRQPQHF. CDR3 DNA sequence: TGTGCCAGCAGTGTTGGCAGGGGGCTACGTCAGCCCCAGCATTTT.